This TCR beta chain is from a study of vaccination effects on CD4 cells after COVID-19. Study in general: The median interval between the second dose and post-vaccine sampling was 72 days. Cultures used approximately 2 million PBMC per well, about 10 IU/ml IL-2 and approximately 10 ug/ml peptides. The study's findings and limits: The study found marked clonal contraction of infection- and vaccine-induced clones late after vaccination. Predominantly, the post-vaccine spike-reactive clones of convalescents comprised new vaccine-induced clones.

Having been cultured for less than 12 days, the cells underwent CD4+ T cell isolation. The person's infection with SARS-CoV-2, confirmed by PCR, took place between March and December 2020. All participants had two doses of either the BNT162b2 or mRNA-1273 vaccine. Germline CDR1 and CDR2: SGHTA and FQGNSA. This CDR3 has 17 residues. With V trimmed by 0 bases and J by 14 bases, 20 bases remained unmatched. The method was immunoSEQ multiplex PCR; TCRdb's version includes in-frame clones alone and lacks a portion of them. The table has about 50,000 clones, around three quarters seen once; the top ten hold 5.4%. About this clone: Its antigen is still unknown.

The V and J genes are TRBV7-2 and TRBJ2-3; 7 nucleotides line up with TRBD1. This receptor was obtained from a human donor who had a prior SARS-CoV-2 infection. This material consisted of CD4+ T cells from PBMCs cultured without peptide, taken after COVID-19 vaccination. CDR3 protein: CASSLAGGGQAPQGLYF. The CDR3 region has the DNA TGTGCCAGCAGCTTAGCCGGTGGTGGACAGGCCCCTCAGGGTCTGTATTTT.